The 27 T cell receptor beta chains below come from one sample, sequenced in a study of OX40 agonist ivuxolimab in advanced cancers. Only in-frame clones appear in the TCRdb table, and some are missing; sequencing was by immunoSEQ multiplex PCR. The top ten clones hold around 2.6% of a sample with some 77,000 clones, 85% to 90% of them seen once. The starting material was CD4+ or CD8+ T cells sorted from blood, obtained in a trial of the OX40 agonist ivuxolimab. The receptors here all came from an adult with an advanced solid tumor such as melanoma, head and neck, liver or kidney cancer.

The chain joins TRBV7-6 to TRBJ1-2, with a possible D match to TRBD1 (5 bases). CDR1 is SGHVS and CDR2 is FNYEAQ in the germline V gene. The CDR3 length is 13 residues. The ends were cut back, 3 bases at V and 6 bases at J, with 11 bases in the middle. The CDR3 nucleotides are TGTGCCAGCAGCTTCGCAGGGCACGATGGCTACACCTTC. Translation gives CASSFAGHDGYTF.

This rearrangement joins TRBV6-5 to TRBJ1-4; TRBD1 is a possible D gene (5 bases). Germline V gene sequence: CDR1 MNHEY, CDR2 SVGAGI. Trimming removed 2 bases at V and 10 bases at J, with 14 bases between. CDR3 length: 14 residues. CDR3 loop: CASSYGLGDGKLFF. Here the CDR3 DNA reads TGTGCCAGCAGTTACGGGTTGGGGGATGGAAAACTGTTTTTT.

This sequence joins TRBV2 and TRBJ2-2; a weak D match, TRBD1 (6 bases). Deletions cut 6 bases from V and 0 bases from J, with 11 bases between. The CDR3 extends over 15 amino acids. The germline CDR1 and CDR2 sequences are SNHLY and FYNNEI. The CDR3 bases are TGTGCCAGCAGAACAGGGTTCGCGAACACCGGGGAGCTGTTTTTT. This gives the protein CASRTGFANTGELFF. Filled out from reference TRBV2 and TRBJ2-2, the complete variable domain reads EPEVTQTPSHQVTQMGQEVILRCVPISNHLYFYWYRQILGQKVEFLVSFYNNEISEKSEIFDDQFSVERPDGSNFTLKIRSTKLEDSAMYFCASRTGFANTGELFFGEGSRLTVL.

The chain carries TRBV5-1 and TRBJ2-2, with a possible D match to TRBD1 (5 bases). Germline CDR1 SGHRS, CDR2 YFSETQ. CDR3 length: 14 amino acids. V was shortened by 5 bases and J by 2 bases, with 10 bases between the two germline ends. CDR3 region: CASSWGSNTGELFF. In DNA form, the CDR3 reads TGCGCCAGCAGTTGGGGCAGCAACACCGGGGAGCTGTTTTTT.

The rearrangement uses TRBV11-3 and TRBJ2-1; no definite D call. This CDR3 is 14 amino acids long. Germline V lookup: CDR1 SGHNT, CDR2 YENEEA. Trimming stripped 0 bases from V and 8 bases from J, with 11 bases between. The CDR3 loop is CASSLERVNHEQFF. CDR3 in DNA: TGTGCCAGCAGCTTAGAACGAGTAAACCATGAGCAGTTCTTC.

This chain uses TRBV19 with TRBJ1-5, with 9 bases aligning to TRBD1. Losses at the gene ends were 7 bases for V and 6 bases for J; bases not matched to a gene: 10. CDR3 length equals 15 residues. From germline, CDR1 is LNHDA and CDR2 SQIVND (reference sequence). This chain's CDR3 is CASTPRRDRAQPQHF. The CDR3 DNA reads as TGTGCCAGTACCCCGAGGAGGGACAGGGCTCAGCCCCAGCATTTT. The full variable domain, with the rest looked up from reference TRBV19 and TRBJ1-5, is DGGITQSPKYLFRKEGQNVTLSCEQNLNHDAMYWYRQDPGQGLRLIYYSQIVNDFQKGDIAEGYSVSREKKESFPLTVTSAQKNPTAFYLCASTPRRDRAQPQHFGDGTRLSIL.

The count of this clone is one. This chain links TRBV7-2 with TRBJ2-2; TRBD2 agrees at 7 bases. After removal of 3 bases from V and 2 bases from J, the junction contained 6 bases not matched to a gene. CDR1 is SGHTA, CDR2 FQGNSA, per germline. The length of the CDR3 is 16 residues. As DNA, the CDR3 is TGTGCCAGCAGCTTTGCCGGGAGGCTTAACACCGGGGAGCTGTTTTTT. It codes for CASSFAGRLNTGELFF.

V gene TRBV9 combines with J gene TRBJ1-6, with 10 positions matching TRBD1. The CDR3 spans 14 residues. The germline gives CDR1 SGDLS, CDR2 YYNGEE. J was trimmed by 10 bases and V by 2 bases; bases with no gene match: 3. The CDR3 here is CASSVGDRGSPLHF. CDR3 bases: TGTGCCAGCAGCGTTGGGGACAGGGGATCACCCCTCCACTTT.

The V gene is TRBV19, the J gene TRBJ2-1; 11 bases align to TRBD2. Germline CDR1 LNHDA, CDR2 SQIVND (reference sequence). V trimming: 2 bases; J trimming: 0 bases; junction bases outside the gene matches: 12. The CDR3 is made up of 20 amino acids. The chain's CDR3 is CASSINPTSGAWSSYNEQFF. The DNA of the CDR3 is TGTGCCAGTAGTATAAACCCGACTAGCGGGGCCTGGAGCTCCTACAATGAGCAGTTCTTC.

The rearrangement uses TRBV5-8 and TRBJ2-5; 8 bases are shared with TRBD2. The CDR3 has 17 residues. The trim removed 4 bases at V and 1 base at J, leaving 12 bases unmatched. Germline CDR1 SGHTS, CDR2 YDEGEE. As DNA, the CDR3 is TGTGCCAGCAGCGCACCCGGGATAGCGGGGTTCCAAGAGACCCAGTACTTC. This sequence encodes CASSAPGIAGFQETQYF. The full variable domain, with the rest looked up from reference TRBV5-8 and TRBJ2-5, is EAGVTQSPTHLIKTRGQQATLRCSPISGHTSVYWYQQALGLGLQFLLWYDEGEERNRGNFPPRFSGRQFPNYSSELNVNALELEDSALYLCASSAPGIAGFQETQYFGPGTRLLVL.

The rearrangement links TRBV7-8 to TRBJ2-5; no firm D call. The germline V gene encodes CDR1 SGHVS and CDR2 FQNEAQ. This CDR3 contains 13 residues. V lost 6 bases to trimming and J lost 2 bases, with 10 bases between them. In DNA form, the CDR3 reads TGTGCCAGCAGGGATTGGGAACAAGAGACCCAGTACTTC. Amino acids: CASRDWEQETQYF.

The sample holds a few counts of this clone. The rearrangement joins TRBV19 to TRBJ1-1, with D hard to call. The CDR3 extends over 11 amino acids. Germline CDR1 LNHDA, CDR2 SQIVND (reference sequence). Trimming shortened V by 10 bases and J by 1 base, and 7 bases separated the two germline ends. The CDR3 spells CATSKNTEAFF. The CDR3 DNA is TGTGCCACCAGCAAGAACACTGAAGCTTTCTTT.

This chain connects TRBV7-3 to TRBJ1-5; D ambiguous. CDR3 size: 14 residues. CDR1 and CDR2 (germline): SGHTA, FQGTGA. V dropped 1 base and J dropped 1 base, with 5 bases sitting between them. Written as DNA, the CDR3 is TGTGCCAGCAGCTTAAGCAGAAGCAATCAGCCCCAGCATTTT. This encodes CASSLSRSNQPQHF.

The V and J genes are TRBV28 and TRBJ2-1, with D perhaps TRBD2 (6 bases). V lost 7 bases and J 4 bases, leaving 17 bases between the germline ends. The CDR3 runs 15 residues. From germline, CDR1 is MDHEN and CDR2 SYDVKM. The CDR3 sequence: CASKDAGLGYNEQFF. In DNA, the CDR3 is TGTGCCAGCAAGGATGCGGGACTGGGTTACAATGAGCAGTTCTTC.

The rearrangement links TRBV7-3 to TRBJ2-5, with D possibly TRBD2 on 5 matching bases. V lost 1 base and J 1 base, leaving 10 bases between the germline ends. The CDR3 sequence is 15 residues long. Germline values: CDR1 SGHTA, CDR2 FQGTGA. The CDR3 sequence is CASSLIAGGQETQYF. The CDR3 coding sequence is TGTGCCAGCAGCTTAATTGCGGGCGGCCAAGAGACCCAGTACTTC.

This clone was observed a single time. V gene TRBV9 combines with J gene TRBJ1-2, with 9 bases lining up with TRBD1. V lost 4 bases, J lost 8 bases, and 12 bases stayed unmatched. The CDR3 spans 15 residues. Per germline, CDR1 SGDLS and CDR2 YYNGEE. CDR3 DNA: TGTGCCAGCAGCCCCAGACAGGGGGACAAGGTCGGCTACACCTTC. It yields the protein CASSPRQGDKVGYTF.

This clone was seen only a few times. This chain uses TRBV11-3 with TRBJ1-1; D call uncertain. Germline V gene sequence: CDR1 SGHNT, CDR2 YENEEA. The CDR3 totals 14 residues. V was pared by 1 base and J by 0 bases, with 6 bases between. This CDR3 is CASSLGHMNTEAFF. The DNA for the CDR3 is TGTGCCAGCAGCTTAGGGCACATGAACACTGAAGCTTTCTTT.

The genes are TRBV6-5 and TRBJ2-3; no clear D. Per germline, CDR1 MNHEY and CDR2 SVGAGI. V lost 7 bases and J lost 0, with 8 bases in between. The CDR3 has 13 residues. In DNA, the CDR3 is TGTGCCAGCAATCGGGCTAGCACAGATACGCAGTATTTT. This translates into CASNRASTDTQYF.

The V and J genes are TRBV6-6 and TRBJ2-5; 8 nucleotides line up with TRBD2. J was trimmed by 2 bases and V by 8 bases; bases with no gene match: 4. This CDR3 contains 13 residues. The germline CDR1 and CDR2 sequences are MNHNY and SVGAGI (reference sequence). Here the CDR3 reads CASGGGGQETQYF. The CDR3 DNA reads TGTGCCAGCGGGGGCGGGGGGCAAGAGACCCAGTACTTC.

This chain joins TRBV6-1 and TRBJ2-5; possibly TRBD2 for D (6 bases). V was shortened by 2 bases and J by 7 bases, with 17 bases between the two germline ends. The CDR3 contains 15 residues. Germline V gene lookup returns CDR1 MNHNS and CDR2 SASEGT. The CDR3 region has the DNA TGTGCCAGCAGTGAAACGGGCGGGACGGTTGGGACCCAGTACTTC. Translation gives CASSETGGTVGTQYF.

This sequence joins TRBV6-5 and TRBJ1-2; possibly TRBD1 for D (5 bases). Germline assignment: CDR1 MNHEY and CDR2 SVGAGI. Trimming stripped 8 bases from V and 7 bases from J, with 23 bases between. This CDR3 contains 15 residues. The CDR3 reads CASGPGPAQGSGYTF. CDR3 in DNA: TGTGCCAGCGGCCCAGGCCCAGCGCAGGGAAGTGGCTACACCTTC.

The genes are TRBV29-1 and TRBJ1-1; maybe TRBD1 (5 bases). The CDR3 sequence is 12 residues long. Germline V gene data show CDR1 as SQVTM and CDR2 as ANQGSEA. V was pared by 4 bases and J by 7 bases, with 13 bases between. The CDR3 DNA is TGCAGCGTTGGGGGCGGGCGTGATGAAGCTTTCTTT. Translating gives CSVGGGRDEAFF.

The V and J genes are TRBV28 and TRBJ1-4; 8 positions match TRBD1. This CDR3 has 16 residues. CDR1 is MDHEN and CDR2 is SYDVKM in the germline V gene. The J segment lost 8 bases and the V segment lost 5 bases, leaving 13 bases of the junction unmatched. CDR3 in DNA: TGTGCCAGCAGTAGCCTCGGACAGGGACTTGCGGAAAAACTGTTTTTT. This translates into CASSSLGQGLAEKLFF.

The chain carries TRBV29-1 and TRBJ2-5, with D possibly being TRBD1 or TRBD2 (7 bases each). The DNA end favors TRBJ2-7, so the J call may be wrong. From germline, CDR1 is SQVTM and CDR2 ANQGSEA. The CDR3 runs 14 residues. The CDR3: CSAARGGSSGEQYF. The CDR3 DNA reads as TGCAGCGCAGCCAGGGGGGGTAGCAGCGGCGAGCAGTACTTC.

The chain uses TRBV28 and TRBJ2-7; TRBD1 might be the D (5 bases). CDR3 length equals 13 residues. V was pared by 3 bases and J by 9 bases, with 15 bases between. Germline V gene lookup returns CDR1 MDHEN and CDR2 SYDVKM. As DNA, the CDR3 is TGTGCCAGCAGTTTTGGACCAACACAGGTGCAGTACTTC. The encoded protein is CASSFGPTQVQYF.

This CDR3 reads CASSPSNRDLGDYGYTF. The CDR3 DNA reads TGTGCCAGCTCACCATCTAACAGGGACCTAGGGGACTATGGCTACACCTTC. The chain has TRBV18 and TRBJ1-2; D is possibly TRBD1 (6 bases). Germline CDR1 and CDR2: KGHSH and LQKENI. V gave up 2 bases and J gave up 3 bases, with 19 bases separating them. The CDR3 spans 17 residues.

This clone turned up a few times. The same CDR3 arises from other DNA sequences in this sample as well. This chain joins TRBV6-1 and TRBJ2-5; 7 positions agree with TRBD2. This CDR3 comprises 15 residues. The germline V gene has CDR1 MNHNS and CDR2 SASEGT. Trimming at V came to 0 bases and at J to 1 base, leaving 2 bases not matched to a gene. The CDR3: CASSEAWGGQETQYF. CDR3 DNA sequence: TGTGCCAGCAGTGAAGCTTGGGGGGGCCAAGAGACCCAGTACTTC.